Presented here are 17 T cell receptor beta chains from one specimen sequenced in a study of blood T cell repertoires in COVID-19. Method: immunoSEQ multiplex PCR; TCRdb's copy keeps in-frame clones and lacks some. The table includes about 270,000 clones, 65% to 90% detected once. The sequencing sample was made of peripheral blood. Source of these receptors: an older woman with active or convalescent COVID-19.

This clone turned up a few times. In DNA form, the CDR3 reads TGTGCCAGTAGTACCCCGACAGGTAACTATGGCTACACCTTC. Its protein product is CASSTPTGNYGYTF. This rearrangement joins TRBV19 to TRBJ1-2, with a possible D match to TRBD1 (6 bases). This CDR3 contains 14 residues. CDR1 is LNHDA, CDR2 SQIVND, per germline (reference sequence). V was shortened by 4 bases and J by 1 base, with 10 bases between the two germline ends.

V usage is TRBV19 and J usage is TRBJ1-4; 10 positions agree with TRBD1. The CDR3 is made up of 16 amino acids. CDR1 is LNHDA, CDR2 SQIVND, per germline (reference sequence). V trimming: 1 base; J trimming: 5 bases; junction bases outside the gene matches: 4. Written as DNA, the CDR3 is TGTGCCAGTAGTATAGCGACAGGGGGCCTGAATGAAAAACTGTTTTTT. Encoded protein: CASSIATGGLNEKLFF.

The chain uses TRBV6-5 and TRBJ1-5, with D hard to call. Germline V CDR1 and CDR2: MNHEY, SVGAGI. This CDR3 spans 14 amino acids. V lost 7 bases and J 2 bases, leaving 12 bases between the germline ends. CDR3 DNA: TGTGCCAGCACCCGAGGTGAGGGCAATCAGCCCCAGCATTTT. It specifies CASTRGEGNQPQHF.

The V call is TRBV10-2, the J call TRBJ1-1; 9 nucleotides line up with TRBD1. The germline V gene encodes CDR1 WSHSY and CDR2 SAAADI. V dropped 6 bases and J dropped 4; count of bases not matched to a gene: 12. This CDR3 is 16 amino acids long. In DNA, the CDR3 is TGCGCCAGCAGGGCGGGACAGGGAGGTTGGGGCACTGAAGCTTTCTTT. It translates to CASRAGQGGWGTEAFF.

This clone was detected once. This rearrangement joins TRBV6-5 to TRBJ2-1, with a weak D call TRBD1 (5 bases). Per germline, CDR1 MNHEY and CDR2 SVGAGI. This CDR3 spans 15 amino acids. V gave up 5 bases and J gave up 5 bases, with 16 bases separating them. The CDR3 sequence: CASSLSGSRDNEQFF. DNA of the CDR3: TGTGCCAGCAGTCTCTCCGGGTCCAGGGACAATGAGCAGTTCTTC.

V gene TRBV10-3 combines with J gene TRBJ2-7; 13 positions match TRBD2. This CDR3 spans 14 amino acids. Germline V gene sequence: CDR1 ENHRY, CDR2 SYGVKD. J was trimmed by 2 bases and V by 10 bases; bases with no gene match: 5. DNA for the CDR3: TGTGCCACCGGGACTAGCGGGGAGGCCTACGAGCAGTACTTC. Translating gives CATGTSGEAYEQYF.

The chain has TRBV19 and TRBJ1-5; D gene unclear. Germline-derived CDR1 and CDR2 are LNHDA and SQIVND (reference sequence). The ends were cut back, 3 bases at V and 4 bases at J, with 13 bases in the middle. This CDR3 region has 15 residues. CDR3 nucleotide sequence: TGTGCCAGTAGTATCTTGGCAGGAGGAAATCAGCCCCAGCATTTT. Its protein is CASSILAGGNQPQHF.

This clone was counted between two and nine times. The gene calls are TRBV19 and TRBJ2-7, with TRBD1 identical over 11 bases. Germline V gene lookup returns CDR1 LNHDA and CDR2 SQIVND (reference sequence). This CDR3 contains 14 residues. Trimming cost V 7 bases and J 5 bases; bases outside gene matches: 7. CDR3 residues: CASTRTGGQNEQYF. In DNA, the CDR3 is TGTGCCAGTACCCGGACAGGGGGCCAGAACGAGCAGTACTTC.

Details on this clone: The same CDR3 can be traced to other DNA sequences in this sample. The chain has TRBV3-1 (or the pseudogene TRBV3-2) and TRBJ1-4, with D uncertain. With 3 bases removed from V and 0 bases from J, the gap between germline ends came to 5 bases. The CDR3 loop spans 14 amino acids. Germline values: CDR1 LGHDT, CDR2 YNNKEL (reference sequence). The CDR3 DNA sequence: TGTGCCAGCAGCCAGGCAGCAACTAATGAAAAACTGTTTTTT. Protein product: CASSQAATNEKLFF.

V is TRBV18 and J is TRBJ2-1; TRBD1 agrees at 7 bases. Germline assignment: CDR1 KGHSH and CDR2 LQKENI. V trimming: 2 bases; J trimming: 0 bases; junction bases outside the gene matches: 4. The CDR3 runs 16 residues. The chain's CDR3 is CASSPSTGVSYNEQFF. The CDR3 nucleotides are TGTGCCAGCTCACCATCTACAGGGGTCTCCTACAATGAGCAGTTCTTC.

The V gene is TRBV18, the J gene TRBJ2-5; 9 bases line up with TRBD1. The V and J ends lost 3 bases and 2 bases, in that order; junction bases with no gene match: 7. CDR1 and CDR2 (germline): KGHSH, LQKENI. CDR3 length: 16 residues. CDR3 loop: CASSPWGQGLQETQYF. The CDR3 DNA sequence: TGTGCCAGCTCACCTTGGGGACAGGGCTTGCAAGAGACCCAGTACTTC. Supplemented by reference TRBV18 and TRBJ2-5, the full variable domain reads NAGVMQNPRHLVRRRGQEARLRCSPMKGHSHVYWYRQLPEEGLKFMVYLQKENIIDESGMPKERFSAEFPKEGPSILRIQQVVRGDSAAYFCASSPWGQGLQETQYFGPGTRLLVL.

The J gene is TRBJ1-1, the V gene TRBV9; D is unresolved. Germline CDR1 reads SGDLS; CDR2 reads YYNGEE. Trimming pared 4 bases from V and 0 bases from J, leaving 7 bases between. The CDR3 extends over 13 amino acids. CDR3 coding DNA: TGTGCCAGCAGCTTTACAGTGAACACTGAAGCTTTCTTT. The encoded protein is CASSFTVNTEAFF.

V and J are TRBV29-1 and TRBJ2-1; D perhaps matches TRBD2 (6 bases). Trimming cost V 4 bases and J 7 bases, with 8 bases left between them. The CDR3 loop spans 11 amino acids. Germline-derived CDR1 and CDR2 are SQVTM and ANQGSEA. CDR3 nucleotides: TGCAGCGTTGGCGCGGGGAATGAGCAGTTCTTC. Translating it yields CSVGAGNEQFF.

This sequence joins TRBV3-1 (or the pseudogene TRBV3-2) and TRBJ1-1, with a possible D match to TRBD1 (5 bases). The V end was cut by 6 bases, the J end by 1 base, with 9 bases between. The CDR3 covers 13 residues. Germline lookup yields CDR1 LGHDT and CDR2 YNNKEL (reference sequence). The CDR3 nucleotides are TGTGCCAGCAGACGCGACAGGAACACTGAAGCTTTCTTT. It translates to CASRRDRNTEAFF.

At least ten counts were recorded for this clone. The chain joins TRBV21-1 to TRBJ2-2; the DNA was not compared with TRBD2, the D call given in the table. TRBV21-1 is flagged as a pseudogene. The CDR3 loop spans 14 amino acids. In DNA, the CDR3 is TGTGCCACCCGGACTAGCGGTAACACCGGGGAGCTGTTTTTT. It yields the protein CATRTSGNTGELFF.

The rearrangement uses TRBV27 and TRBJ1-6; 8 bases match TRBD1. The V segment lost 5 bases and the J segment 7 bases; nucleotides outside the gene matches: 13. Per the germline V gene, CDR1 is MNHEY and CDR2 is SMNVEV (reference sequence). The CDR3 extends over 17 amino acids. CDR3 in amino acids: CASSALSWTGKNSPLHF. CDR3 sequence (DNA): TGTGCCAGCAGTGCCCTTTCATGGACAGGGAAGAATTCACCCCTCCACTTT.

V and J are TRBV7-3 and TRBJ2-1; the D gene is possibly TRBD2 (6 bases). This CDR3 has 16 residues. Germline-derived CDR1 and CDR2 are SGHTA and FQGTGA. V was shortened by 1 base and J by 0 bases, with 10 bases between the two germline ends. The CDR3 region is CASSLIGGSSYNEQFF. Written as DNA, the CDR3 is TGTGCCAGCAGCTTAATTGGGGGGAGCTCCTACAATGAGCAGTTCTTC.